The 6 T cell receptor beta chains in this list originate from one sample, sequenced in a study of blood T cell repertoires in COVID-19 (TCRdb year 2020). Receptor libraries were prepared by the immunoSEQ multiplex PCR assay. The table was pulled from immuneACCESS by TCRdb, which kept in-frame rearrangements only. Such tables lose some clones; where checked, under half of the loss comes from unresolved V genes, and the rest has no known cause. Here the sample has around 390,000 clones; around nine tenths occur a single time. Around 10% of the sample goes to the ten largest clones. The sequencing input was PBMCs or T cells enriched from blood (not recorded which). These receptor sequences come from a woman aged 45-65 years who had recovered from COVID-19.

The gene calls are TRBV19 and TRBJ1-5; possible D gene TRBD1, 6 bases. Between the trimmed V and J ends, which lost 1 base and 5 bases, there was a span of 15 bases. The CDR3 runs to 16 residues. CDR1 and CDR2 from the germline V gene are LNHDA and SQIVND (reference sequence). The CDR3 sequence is CASSIGRGGGHQPQHF. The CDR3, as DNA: TGTGCCAGTAGTATAGGAAGGGGCGGGGGGCATCAGCCCCAGCATTTT.

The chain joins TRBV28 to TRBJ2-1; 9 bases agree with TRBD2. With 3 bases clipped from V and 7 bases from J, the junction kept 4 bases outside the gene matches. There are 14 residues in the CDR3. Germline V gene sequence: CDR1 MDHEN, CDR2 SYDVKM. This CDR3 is CASSLAGGGNEQFF. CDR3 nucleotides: TGTGCCAGCAGTTTGGCGGGGGGGGGTAATGAGCAGTTCTTC.

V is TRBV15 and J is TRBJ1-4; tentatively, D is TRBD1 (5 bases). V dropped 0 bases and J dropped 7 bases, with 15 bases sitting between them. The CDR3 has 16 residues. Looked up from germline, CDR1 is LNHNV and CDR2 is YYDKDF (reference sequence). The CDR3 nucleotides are TGTGCCACCAGCAGAGATCAGGCGGGGGACGGTGAAAAACTGTTTTTT. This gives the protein CATSRDQAGDGEKLFF.

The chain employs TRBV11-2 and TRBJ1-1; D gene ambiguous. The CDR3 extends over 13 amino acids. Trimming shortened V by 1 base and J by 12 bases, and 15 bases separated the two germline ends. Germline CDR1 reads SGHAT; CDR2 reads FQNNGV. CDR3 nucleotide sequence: TGTGCCAGCAGCTTAGGCGGCCCCGATAAACCTTTCTTT. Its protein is CASSLGGPDKPFF.

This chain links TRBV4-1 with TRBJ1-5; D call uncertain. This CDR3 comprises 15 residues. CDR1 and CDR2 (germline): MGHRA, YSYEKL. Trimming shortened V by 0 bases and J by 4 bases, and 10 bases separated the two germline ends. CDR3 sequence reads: CASSQDPGMNQPQHF. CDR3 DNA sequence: TGCGCCAGCAGCCAAGACCCGGGGATGAATCAGCCCCAGCATTTT.

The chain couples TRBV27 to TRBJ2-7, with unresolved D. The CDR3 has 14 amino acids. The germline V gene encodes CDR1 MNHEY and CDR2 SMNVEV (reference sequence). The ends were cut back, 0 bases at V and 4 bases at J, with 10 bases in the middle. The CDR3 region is CASSLSPENYEQYF. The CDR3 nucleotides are TGTGCCAGCAGTTTATCTCCGGAGAATTACGAGCAGTACTTC.